This TCR beta chain was found in a study of OX40 agonist ivuxolimab in advanced cancers. Study findings and constraints: Low levels of normalized T-cell clonal expansion also appeared in some nonresponders. By week 6 at 0.1 to 3.0 mg/kg, blood CD4+ and CD8+ T cells had expanded clonally. Partial responders at 0.1-3.0 mg/kg showed near-lowest clonal expansion.

The V and J ends lost 0 bases and 5 bases, in that order; junction bases with no gene match: 6. This CDR3 region has 16 residues. CDR1 and CDR2 from the germline V gene are LNHNV and YYDKDF (reference sequence). Assay used: immunoSEQ multiplex PCR; TCRdb lists only in-frame clones, some missing. Of about 70,000 clones in the sample, about 91% were seen once. A remark on this clone: Its antigen is still unknown.

The sequence was obtained from an adult with an advanced solid tumor such as melanoma, head and neck, liver or kidney cancer. Sequenced here: CD4+ or CD8+ T cells sorted from blood, sampled in a trial of the OX40 agonist ivuxolimab. The chain uses TRBV15 and TRBJ2-2; 7 nucleotides agree with TRBD2. The DNA for the CDR3 is TGTGCCACCAGCAGAGAGGTGCAAGCGGGGACCGGGGAGCTGTTTTTT. Translating gives CATSREVQAGTGELFF. Supplemented by reference TRBV15 and TRBJ2-2, the full variable domain reads DAMVIQNPRYQVTQFGKPVTLSCSQTLNHNVMYWYQQKSSQAPKLLFHYYDKDFNNEADTPDNFQSRRPNTSFCFLDIRSPGLGDTAMYLCATSREVQAGTGELFFGEGSRLTVL.